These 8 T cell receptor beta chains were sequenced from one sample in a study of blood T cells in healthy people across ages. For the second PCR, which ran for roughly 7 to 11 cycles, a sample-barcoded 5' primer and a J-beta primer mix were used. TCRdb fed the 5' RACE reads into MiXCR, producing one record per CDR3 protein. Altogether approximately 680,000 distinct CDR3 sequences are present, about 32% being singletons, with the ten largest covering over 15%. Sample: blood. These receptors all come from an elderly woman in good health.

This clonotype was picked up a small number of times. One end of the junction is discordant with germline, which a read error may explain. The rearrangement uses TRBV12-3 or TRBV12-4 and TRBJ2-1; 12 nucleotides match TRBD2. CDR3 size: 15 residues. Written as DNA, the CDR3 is TGTGCCTGCAGCCGGACTAGCGGGGACTACAATGAGCAGTTCTTC. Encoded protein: CACSRTSGDYNEQFF.

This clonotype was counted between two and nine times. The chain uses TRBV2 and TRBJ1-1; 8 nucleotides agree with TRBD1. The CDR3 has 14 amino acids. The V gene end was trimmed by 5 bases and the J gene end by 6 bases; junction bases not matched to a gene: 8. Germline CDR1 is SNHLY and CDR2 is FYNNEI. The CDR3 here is CASSIPGQEAEAFF. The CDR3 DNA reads TGTGCCAGCAGTATACCGGGACAGGAGGCTGAAGCTTTCTTT.

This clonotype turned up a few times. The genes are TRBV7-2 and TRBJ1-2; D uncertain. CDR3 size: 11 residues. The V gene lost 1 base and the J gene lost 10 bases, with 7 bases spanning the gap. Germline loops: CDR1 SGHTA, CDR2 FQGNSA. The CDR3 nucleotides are TGTGCCAGCAGCTTAGGTGTGACCTACACCTTC. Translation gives CASSLGVTYTF.

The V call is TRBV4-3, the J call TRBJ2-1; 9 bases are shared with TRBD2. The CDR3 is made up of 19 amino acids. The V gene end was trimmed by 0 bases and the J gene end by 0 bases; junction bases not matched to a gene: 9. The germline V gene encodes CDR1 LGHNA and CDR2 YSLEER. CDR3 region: CASSQDRSSGVRSYNEQFF. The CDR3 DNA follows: TGCGCCAGCAGCCAAGATCGTTCTAGCGGGGTGCGCTCCTACAATGAGCAGTTCTTC.

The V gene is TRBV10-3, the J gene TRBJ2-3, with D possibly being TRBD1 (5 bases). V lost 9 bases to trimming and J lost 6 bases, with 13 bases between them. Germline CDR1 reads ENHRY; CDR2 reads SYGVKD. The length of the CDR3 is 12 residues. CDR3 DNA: TGTGCCATAAAAGACAGATGGGATACGCAGTATTTT. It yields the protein CAIKDRWDTQYF.

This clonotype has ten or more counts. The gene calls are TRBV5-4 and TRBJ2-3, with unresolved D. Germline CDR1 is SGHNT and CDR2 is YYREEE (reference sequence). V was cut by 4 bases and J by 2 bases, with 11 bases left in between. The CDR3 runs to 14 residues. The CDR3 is CASSLEGPTDTQYF. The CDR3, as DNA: TGTGCCAGCAGCCTCGAAGGCCCCACAGATACGCAGTATTTT.

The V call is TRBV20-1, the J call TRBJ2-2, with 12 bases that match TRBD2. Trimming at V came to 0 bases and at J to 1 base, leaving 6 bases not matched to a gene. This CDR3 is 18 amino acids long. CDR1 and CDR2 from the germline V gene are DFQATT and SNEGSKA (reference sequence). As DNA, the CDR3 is TGCAGTGCTAGAGACCCCCTACTAGCGGGGGGGAACACCGGGGAGCTGTTTTTT. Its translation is CSARDPLLAGGNTGELFF.

CDR3 sequence: CASGTRYEQYF. The CDR3 bases are TGTGCCAGCGGTACACGCTACGAGCAGTACTTC. V gene TRBV6-5 combines with J gene TRBJ2-7; no firm D call. Trimming took off 8 bases at V and 3 bases at J, with 8 bases between the two ends. In germline, CDR1 is MNHEY, CDR2 SVGAGI. The CDR3 is made up of 11 amino acids.